This is a list of T cell receptor beta chains from one sample in a study of blood T cells in healthy people across ages. TCRdb analysed the 5' RACE reads with MiXCR anew, one entry per CDR3 protein. The sample consists of 1,800,000 or so distinct CDR3 sequences, roughly 43% of them appearing once. The source material was blood. The receptors derive from a human donor in good health. CDR3s include the opening cysteine and the closing phenylalanine or tryptophan. The order of the fields is clone size, D gene, V gene, J gene, CDR3 protein, CDR3 DNA. A D gene is named only where the DNA matches it firmly. Clone size is shown for a subset of rows, as once, few, many or a class of expanded clone.

clone_size: -; d_call: -; v_call: TRBV7-2; j_call: TRBJ1-2; cdr3_aa: CASSLTEGVGYTF; cdr3_nt: TGTGCCAGCAGCTTAACAGAAGGGGTAGGCTACACCTTC
clone_size: few; d_call: -; v_call: TRBV6-1; j_call: TRBJ2-7; cdr3_aa: CASSESPGSYEQYF; cdr3_nt: TGTGCCAGCAGTGAATCCCCCGGGAGCTACGAGCAGTACTTC
clone_size: few; d_call: -; v_call: TRBV15; j_call: TRBJ2-5; cdr3_aa: CATSRGMAEQETQYF; cdr3_nt: TGTGCCACCAGCAGAGGGATGGCTGAACAAGAGACCCAGTACTTC
clone_size: -; d_call: -; v_call: TRBV2; j_call: TRBJ2-3; cdr3_aa: CASRETPTDTQYF; cdr3_nt: TGTGCCAGCAGGGAAACCCCGACAGATACGCAGTATTTT
clone_size: -; d_call: -; v_call: TRBV20-1; j_call: TRBJ1-2; cdr3_aa: CSAGAGRNYGYTF; cdr3_nt: TGCAGTGCTGGGGCGGGACGAAACTATGGCTACACCTTC
clone_size: -; d_call: -; v_call: TRBV7-2; j_call: TRBJ2-5; cdr3_aa: CASSLSWVREETQYF; cdr3_nt: TGTGCCAGCAGCTTATCCTGGGTGAGGGAAGAGACCCAGTACTTC
clone_size: -; d_call: -; v_call: TRBV28; j_call: TRBJ2-7; cdr3_aa: CASKTADASYYEQYF; cdr3_nt: TGTGCCAGCAAGACCGCGGACGCCTCTTATTACGAGCAGTACTTC
clone_size: -; d_call: TRBD2; v_call: TRBV7-2; j_call: TRBJ2-7; cdr3_aa: CASSSQLLAASYEQYF; cdr3_nt: TGTGCCAGCAGCTCCCAATTACTAGCGGCCTCCTACGAGCAGTACTTC
clone_size: -; d_call: -; v_call: TRBV27; j_call: TRBJ2-1; cdr3_aa: CASSGKADYNEQFF; cdr3_nt: TGTGCCAGCAGTGGAAAGGCGGACTACAATGAGCAGTTCTTC
clone_size: few; d_call: -; v_call: TRBV13; j_call: TRBJ2-7; cdr3_aa: CASSPQSLGEYEQYF; cdr3_nt: TGTGCCAGCAGCCCGCAGTCCCTTGGGGAATACGAGCAGTACTTC
clone_size: few; d_call: TRBD1; v_call: TRBV20-1; j_call: TRBJ1-1; cdr3_aa: CSAKHRGRETEAFF; cdr3_nt: TGCAGTGCTAAACACAGGGGAAGAGAAACTGAAGCTTTCTTT
clone_size: many; d_call: -; v_call: TRBV29-1; j_call: TRBJ2-1; cdr3_aa: CSAMALSPGYNEQFF; cdr3_nt: TGCAGCGCTATGGCCCTATCCCCCGGGTACAATGAGCAGTTCTTC
clone_size: few; d_call: TRBD1; v_call: TRBV11-3; j_call: TRBJ2-1; cdr3_aa: CASSPDRGESYNEQFF; cdr3_nt: TGTGCCAGCAGCCCAGACAGGGGTGAGTCCTACAATGAGCAGTTCTTC
clone_size: -; d_call: TRBD1; v_call: TRBV27; j_call: TRBJ2-1; cdr3_aa: CASSSSGTAYNEQFF; cdr3_nt: TGTGCCAGCAGTTCCTCCGGGACAGCCTACAATGAGCAGTTCTTC
clone_size: -; d_call: TRBD2; v_call: TRBV6-2/TRBV6-3; j_call: TRBJ2-5; cdr3_aa: CASSYLGLRETQYF; cdr3_nt: TGTGCCAGCAGTTATTTGGGACTACGGGAGACCCAGTACTTC
clone_size: -; d_call: -; v_call: TRBV12-3/TRBV12-4; j_call: TRBJ1-1; cdr3_aa: CASSLEVDAEAFF; cdr3_nt: TGTGCCAGCAGTTTAGAGGTGGACGCTGAAGCTTTCTTT
clone_size: -; d_call: -; v_call: TRBV3-1; j_call: TRBJ2-7; cdr3_aa: CASSYKGPQYF; cdr3_nt: TGTGCCAGCAGTTACAAGGGACCGCAGTACTTC
clone_size: -; d_call: -; v_call: TRBV5-1; j_call: TRBJ1-4; cdr3_aa: CASSGDGSTNEKLFF; cdr3_nt: TGCGCCAGCAGCGGAGACGGCTCAACTAATGAAAAACTGTTTTTT